This T cell receptor (beta chain) came from a study of cytomegalovirus exposure and HLA in healthy donors. Primers for the PCR totalled 60 Vbeta and 13 Jbeta. In the authors' methods: Later, tens of millions of unique TCR beta chains were counted in an analysis, and about 12 million of them were shared. Here immunoSEQ multiplex PCR was the method, and the copy in TCRdb shows in-frame clones only, minus some. The V and J calls and clone size were taken over from that table, and D and trimming were inferred from the DNA. Of under 150,000 clones listed, about 75% are singletons. Note on this clone: The antigen is unknown.

The study's findings and limits: HLA alleles showed associations with approximately 15,000 TCR beta sequences in a later analysis, at a 0.05 false discovery rate. Later analysis showed most CMV-associated TCR beta chains appearing HLA-restricted.

The source of this sequence is a woman aged 40 to 50 in good health and CMV-seronegative. Source material: PBMCs.

CDR3 coding DNA: TGTGCCAGCAGTTTAACTCTCATAACTTATAGCAATCAGCCCCAGCATTTT. It codes for CASSLTLITYSNQPQHF. The rearrangement joins TRBV2 to TRBJ1-5; no definite D call. The germline V and J ends were trimmed by 5 bases and 0 bases, with 17 bases remaining between them. The CDR3 contains 17 residues. CDR1 is SNHLY, CDR2 FYNNEI, per germline. The full variable domain, its missing parts supplied by reference TRBV2 and TRBJ1-5, is EPEVTQTPSHQVTQMGQEVILRCVPISNHLYFYWYRQILGQKVEFLVSFYNNEISEKSEIFDDQFSVERPDGSNFTLKIRSTKLEDSAMYFCASSLTLITYSNQPQHFGDGTRLSIL.